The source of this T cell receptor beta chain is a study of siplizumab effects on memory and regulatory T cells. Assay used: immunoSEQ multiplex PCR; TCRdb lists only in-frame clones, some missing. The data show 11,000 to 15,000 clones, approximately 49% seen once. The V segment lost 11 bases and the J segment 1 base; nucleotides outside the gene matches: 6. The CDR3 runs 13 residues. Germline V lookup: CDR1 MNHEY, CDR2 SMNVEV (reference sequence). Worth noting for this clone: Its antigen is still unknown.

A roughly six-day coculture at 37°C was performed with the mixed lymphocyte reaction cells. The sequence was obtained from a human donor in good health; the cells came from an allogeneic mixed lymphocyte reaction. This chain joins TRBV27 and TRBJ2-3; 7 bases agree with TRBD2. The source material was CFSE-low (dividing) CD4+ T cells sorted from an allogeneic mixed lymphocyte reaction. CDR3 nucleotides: TGTGCCGTCCGCCGGGGGGGCACAGATACGCAGTATTTT. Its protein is CAVRRGGTDTQYF.